This TCR beta chain was identified during a study of T cell responses to AZD1222 COVID-19 vaccine. General study results and limits: Nearly half of spike-specific TCRs reportedly go after variant regions that carry no mutations. Of the AZD1222 recipients, only five or six were seropositive at baseline. Spike-specific TCR breadth and depth rose after two AZD1222 doses. Repertoire collection took place solely once the T cell response had peaked.

Concerning this clone itself: Its matching antigen is unknown.

Repertoires were generated with immunoSEQ multiplex PCR, while TCRdb's copy carries only in-frame clones and drops some. The data contain 50,000 to 65,000 clones, around 88% of them singletons. The CDR3 runs 15 residues. From germline, CDR1 is SEHNR and CDR2 FQNEAQ (reference sequence). Trimming took off 5 bases at V and 1 base at J, with 14 bases between the two ends. This sequence joins TRBV7-9 and TRBJ2-5; no reliable D call. The specimen comprised peripheral blood, sampled 28 days after the second AZD1222 dose. The TCR sequence derives from an adult who received the AZD1222 COVID-19 vaccine. The CDR3 loop reads CASSLFPGAQETQYF. DNA of the CDR3: TGTGCCAGCAGCCTATTTCCGGGTGCCCAAGAGACCCAGTACTTC.